This TCR beta chain was found in a study of cytomegalovirus exposure and HLA in healthy donors. The repertoire was sequenced with immunoSEQ multiplex PCR; TCRdb's copy has only in-frame clones and lacks some. The top ten clones hold 1.5% to 2% of a sample with about 120,000 clones, around nine tenths of them seen once. With regard to this clone: Its antigen is currently unknown.

Regarding the study as a whole: Cytomegalovirus status was reportedly diagnosed by the classifier with high specificity and sensitivity. Among TCR beta chains, those listed as cytomegalovirus-associated numbered around 180.

Donors came from a validation cohort of 95 to 150 subjects, distinct from the first 666-subject cohort. What was sequenced was PBMCs. The clonotype originates from a woman under 30 in good health and CMV-seronegative.

The CDR3 bases are TGTGCCAGCTCACCTGGAGGGAGGGTCCAAGAGACCCAGTACTTC. It is translated as CASSPGGRVQETQYF. The J gene is TRBJ2-5, the V gene TRBV18, with TRBD2 matching over 7 bases. Germline CDR1 is KGHSH and CDR2 is LQKENI. CDR3 length: 15 residues. Losses at the gene ends were 3 bases for V and 1 base for J; bases not matched to a gene: 5.